A single sample is the source of the 5 T cell receptor beta chains below, sequenced in a study of T cells in Graves' hyperthyroidism and ophthalmopathy. RNA transcripts served as the template for amplifying TCR beta CDR3 regions. During a first-round RT-PCR of the TCR CDR3, the HTBI primer set was used. TCRdb recomputed calls from the multiplex PCR reads with MiXCR, one row per CDR3 protein. The data hold roughly 580,000 distinct CDR3 sequences, with around 42% observed a single time. Sequencing was performed on peripheral blood or thyroid tissue (not recorded which). These receptors originate from a woman under 30 with Graves' hyperthyroidism.

The chain uses TRBV7-2 and TRBJ2-5, with D tentatively TRBD2 (5 bases). Trimming shortened V by 4 bases and J by 4 bases, and 19 bases separated the two germline ends. Germline assignment: CDR1 SGHTA and CDR2 FQGNSA. The CDR3 is made up of 16 amino acids. The CDR3 spells CASSSTDRGSGETQYF. The DNA of the CDR3 is TGTGCCAGCAGCTCTACTGATAGAGGGAGTGGAGAGACCCAGTACTTC.

This clonotype was seen a handful of times. The chain joins TRBV14 to TRBJ2-7; D unclear. Trimming took off 5 bases at V and 6 bases at J, with 8 bases between the two ends. CDR3 length: 11 amino acids. The germline V gene encodes CDR1 SGHDN and CDR2 FVKESK. CDR3 sequence: CASSMYSEQYF. CDR3 DNA: TGTGCCAGCAGCATGTACAGCGAGCAGTACTTC.

In its sample, this clonotype was seen many times. The V and J genes are TRBV29-1 and TRBJ2-5, with TRBD1 matching over 11 bases. The CDR3 spans 13 residues. V shed 6 bases and J 4 bases; nucleotides not matched to a gene: 4. The germline CDR1 and CDR2 sequences are SQVTM and ANQGSEA. CDR3 amino acids: CSVGTGGTETQYF. The CDR3 DNA reads TGCAGCGTAGGGACAGGGGGGACAGAGACCCAGTACTTC.

This clonotype occurred many times. The genes are TRBV2 and TRBJ2-7; TRBD2 matches 11 bases. With V trimmed by 5 bases and J by 3 bases, 3 bases remained unmatched. Per germline, CDR1 SNHLY and CDR2 FYNNEI. The CDR3 extends over 14 amino acids. The CDR3: CASSLLAGGYEQYF. The CDR3, as DNA: TGTGCCAGCAGTTTGCTAGCGGGAGGCTACGAGCAGTACTTC.

This clonotype was observed many times. This chain uses TRBV29-1 with TRBJ1-6; tentatively, D is TRBD1 (6 bases). This CDR3 has 14 amino acids. The germline V gene has CDR1 SQVTM and CDR2 ANQGSEA. Trimming took off 6 bases at V and 10 bases at J, with 19 bases between the two ends. CDR3 region: CSVLDRGARSPLHF. CDR3 nucleotides: TGCAGCGTCCTCGATCGGGGGGCGCGCTCACCCCTCCACTTT.